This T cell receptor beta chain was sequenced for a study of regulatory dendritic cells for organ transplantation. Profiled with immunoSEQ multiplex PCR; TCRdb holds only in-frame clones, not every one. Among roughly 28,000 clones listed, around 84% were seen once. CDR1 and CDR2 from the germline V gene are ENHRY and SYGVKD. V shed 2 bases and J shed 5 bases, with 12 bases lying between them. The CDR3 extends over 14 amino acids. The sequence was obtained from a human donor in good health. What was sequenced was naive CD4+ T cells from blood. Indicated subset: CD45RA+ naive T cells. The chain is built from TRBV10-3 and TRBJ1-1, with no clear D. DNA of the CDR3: TGTGCCATCAGTGAGGTGGGAGGGTCTACTGAAGCTTTCTTT. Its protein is CAISEVGGSTEAFF.